This TCR beta chain was found in a study of T cell clonotyping in hematopoietic cell transplantation. Study results and limitations: At the given depth, recipient repertoires were over 95% de novo clonotypes. After transplant, recipient diversity fell while pathologically expanded clonotypes grew through day 180. Higher Inverse Simpson Index values in graft donor and pretransplant recipient predicted broader posttransplant TCR diversity. CD4 and CD8 repertoire contributions could not be separated without sorting.

The repertoire was sequenced with immunoSEQ multiplex PCR; TCRdb's copy has only in-frame clones and lacks some. The sample gives approximately 12,000 clones, around three quarters of which show up once; over 12% is in the top ten. Germline CDR1 SGHTS, CDR2 YDEGEE. The CDR3 spans 15 residues. With respect to this clone: Its specificity is unknown. One junction end disagrees with the germline gene, perhaps due to a read error.

This clonotype was sampled from a male patient aged 55-69 years who had an allogeneic stem cell transplant from an unrelated donor, so the T cells may come from the graft donor. Some clones in this sample may be carry-over from other donors' samples. The rearrangement joins TRBV5-8 to TRBJ2-2; TRBD1 or TRBD2 may be the D gene (5 bases each). This specimen consisted of peripheral blood mononuclear cells, obtained 180 days after allogeneic stem cell transplant. The DNA for the CDR3 is TGTGCCAGCAGGTTGGGGGAAGGGTTCGGCGGGGAGCTGTTTTTT. Translated: CASRLGEGFGGELFF. Drawing the rest from reference TRBV5-8 and TRBJ2-2, the complete variable domain is EAGVTQSPTHLIKTRGQQATLRCSPISGHTSVYWYQQALGLGLQFLLWYDEGEERNRGNFPPRFSGRQFPNYSSELNVNALELEDSALYLCASRLGEGFGGELFFGEGSRLTVL.